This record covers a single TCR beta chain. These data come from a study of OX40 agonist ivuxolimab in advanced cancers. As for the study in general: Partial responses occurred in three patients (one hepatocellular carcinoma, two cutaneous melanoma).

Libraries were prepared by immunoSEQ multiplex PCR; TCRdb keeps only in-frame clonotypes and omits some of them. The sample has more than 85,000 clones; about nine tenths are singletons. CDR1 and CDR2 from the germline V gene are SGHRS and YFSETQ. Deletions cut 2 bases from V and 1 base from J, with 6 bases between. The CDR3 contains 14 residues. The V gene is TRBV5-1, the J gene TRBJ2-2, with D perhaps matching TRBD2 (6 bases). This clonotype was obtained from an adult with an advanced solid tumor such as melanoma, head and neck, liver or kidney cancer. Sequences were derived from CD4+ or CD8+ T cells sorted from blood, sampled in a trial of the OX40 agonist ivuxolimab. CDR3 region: CASSLAGNTGELFF. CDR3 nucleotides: TGCGCCAGCAGCTTAGCGGGGAACACCGGGGAGCTGTTTTTT.